Listed here are 6 T cell receptor beta chains from one sample, sequenced in a study of Ad26.COV2.S vaccination and SARS-CoV-2 variants. Only in-frame clones appear in the TCRdb table, and some are missing; sequencing was by immunoSEQ multiplex PCR. Of about 480,000 clones detected, roughly 87% appear once; the ten largest clones hold roughly 13%. Stated treatment: 15 to 20 received Ad26.COV2.S at low or high dose, single or two shots; several received placebo; per-sample allocation not given. After the first vaccine or placebo injection, samples were drawn on day 63. The starting material was peripheral blood, obtained in a trial of Ad26.COV2.S vaccine versus placebo. The receptors stem from a person between 18 and 65 years old who received the Ad26.COV2.S COVID-19 vaccine or a placebo.

This chain joins TRBV6-5 and TRBJ1-1; D gene ambiguous. Germline lookup yields CDR1 MNHEY and CDR2 SVGAGI. This CDR3 region has 14 residues. The ends were cut back, 3 bases at V and 0 bases at J, with 8 bases in the middle. CDR3 coding DNA: TGTGCCAGCAGTTATCACGGAATGAACACTGAAGCTTTCTTT. Residues: CASSYHGMNTEAFF.

V gene TRBV24-1 combines with J gene TRBJ2-7, with 9 bases that match TRBD1. The V gene end was trimmed by 3 bases and the J gene end by 3 bases; junction bases not matched to a gene: 2. The germline gives CDR1 KGHDR, CDR2 SFDVKD. The CDR3 sequence is 14 residues long. CDR3 in DNA: TGTGCCACCAGTGATCAGGGACAGGGCTACGAGCAGTACTTC. Amino acids: CATSDQGQGYEQYF.

The V gene is TRBV5-1, the J gene TRBJ2-1; 7 bases fit TRBD2. The CDR3 is 15 amino acids. Germline-derived CDR1 and CDR2 are SGHRS and YFSETQ. Trimming at V came to 2 bases and at J to 5 bases, leaving 7 bases not matched to a gene. Here the CDR3 DNA reads TGCGCCAGCAGCTTCGGGGCTAGCGGCAACAATGAGCAGTTCTTC. Translating it yields CASSFGASGNNEQFF.

The chain employs TRBV12-3 or TRBV12-4 and TRBJ2-7; either TRBD1 or TRBD2 may supply D (6 bases each). Trimming took 6 bases from V and 2 from J, leaving 11 bases between them. The length of the CDR3 is 13 residues. For the CDR3, the DNA is TGTGCCAGCAGCCCGGGGGCCACCTACGAGCAGTACTTC. It yields the protein CASSPGATYEQYF.

The gene calls are TRBV5-4 and TRBJ2-3; TRBD2 agrees at 10 bases. V gave up 4 bases and J gave up 2 bases; unmatched junction bases: 7. From germline, CDR1 is SGHNT and CDR2 YYREEE (reference sequence). The length of the CDR3 is 16 residues. CDR3 in amino acids: CASSPGLAEATDTQYF. The CDR3, as DNA: TGTGCCAGCAGCCCTGGACTAGCGGAAGCCACAGATACGCAGTATTTT.

The V and J genes are TRBV7-8 and TRBJ2-3, with D possibly TRBD2 on 6 matching bases. V lost 8 bases and J lost 0, with 15 bases in between. The CDR3 runs to 15 residues. Germline V gene data show CDR1 as SGHVS and CDR2 as FQNEAQ. The CDR3 coding sequence is TGTGCCAGCGGGTCCGGGAGACAGAGCACAGATACGCAGTATTTT. It specifies CASGSGRQSTDTQYF.